This TCR beta chain was observed in a study of technical replicates of blood from a handful of donors. V lost 8 bases to trimming and J lost 6 bases, with 15 bases between them. Germline V lookup: CDR1 SGHNT, CDR2 YYREEE (reference sequence). The CDR3 runs to 13 residues. Clones were sequenced by immunoSEQ multiplex PCR, and TCRdb holds only the in-frame ones, with some missing. The sample has tens of thousands of clones; around 95% are singletons. This chain connects TRBV5-4 to TRBJ2-1, with D possibly TRBD1 on 6 matching bases. The TCR comes from a human donor in good health. Sequences were obtained from T cells isolated from PBMCs. CDR3 region: CARKVQGSNEQFF. CDR3 DNA: TGTGCCAGAAAAGTCCAGGGGTCCAATGAGCAGTTCTTC.